These T cell receptor beta chains were read from a single sample in a study of T cell responses to AZD1222 COVID-19 vaccine. TCRdb keeps only in-frame clones here, not all; method: immunoSEQ multiplex PCR. The sample comprises about 85,000 clones, roughly 85% of which are singletons, and roughly 7.9% rests with the top ten. The sample was peripheral blood, taken on day 0 of AZD1222 vaccination. These receptor sequences come from an adult in good health. Both conserved end residues are trimmed from each CDR3. The D gene is left open where the match is weak. Rows give clone size only sometimes, using once, few, many, or a class for an expanded clone.

clone_size,j_call,v_call,d_call,cdr3_aa
-,TRBJ2-5,TRBV7-9,TRBD2,ASSLSSGGPIETQY
-,TRBJ1-4,TRBV29-1,TRBD1,SVEQGDNEKLF
-,TRBJ1-6,TRBV19,-,ASNWGGNSPLH
-,TRBJ1-4,TRBV19,TRBD1,ASSGGTALGTNEKLF
-,TRBJ2-6,TRBV28,-,ASSETNGANVLT
-,TRBJ2-5,TRBV30,-,AWTLTESKMHQETQY
-,TRBJ1-2,TRBV30,-,AWSAGVGGYT
-,TRBJ2-3,TRBV7-3,TRBD2,ASSLNMASGTGTDTQY
-,TRBJ2-7,TRBV7-9,TRBD2,ASSHFGEREDEQY
-,TRBJ1-1,TRBV7-2,-,ASSSPTGLNTEAF
-,TRBJ2-1,TRBV11-2,TRBD2,ASSLALRGLAGVEQF
once,TRBJ2-3,TRBV28,-,ASSFRARHSSDTQY
-,TRBJ2-1,TRBV7-3,TRBD2,ASSFLAGNYNEQF
-,TRBJ1-2,TRBV6-5,TRBD1,ASKTAGTGYGYT
-,TRBJ2-2,TRBV28,-,ASSPRRGYTGELF
few,TRBJ1-5,TRBV6-2/TRBV6-3,TRBD1,ASSSGQGDRSSNQPQH
-,TRBJ1-6,TRBV4-1,-,ASSQEGLSPLH
few,TRBJ1-4,TRBV2,-,AGALGGRGNEKLF
-,TRBJ1-4,TRBV5-1,TRBD1,ASSLQAGGAGEKLF
-,TRBJ2-1,TRBV2,TRBD2,ASNVGLVVREQF
-,TRBJ2-3,TRBV2,TRBD2,ASRGTGLAGGDTDTQY
-,TRBJ1-3,TRBV30,-,AWSVGKIPSGNTIY
few,TRBJ2-1,TRBV28,-,ASSFAGFSYNEQF
-,TRBJ1-2,TRBV28,-,ASSFTNGQPTYGYT
few,TRBJ2-7,TRBV5-6,TRBD2,ASSLGDYGQY
-,TRBJ2-7,TRBV2,-,ASSDPGKMNEQY
-,TRBJ1-4,TRBV3-1/TRBV3-2,TRBD1,ASSHTGQGGEKLF
-,TRBJ2-5,TRBV7-2,TRBD2,ASSPGLAGRRETQY
once,TRBJ2-1,TRBV10-3,TRBD2,AISTSGLRGEQF
-,TRBJ2-3,TRBV10-3,-,AISVAAGTDTQY
-,TRBJ1-4,TRBV18,-,ASSLTTGPTNEKLF
-,TRBJ2-3,TRBV29-1,-,SVVGDSTDTQY
-,TRBJ2-3,TRBV5-1,TRBD2,ASSLGTSGGVATQY
once,TRBJ1-5,TRBV21-1,-,ASSPGRRNQPQH
-,TRBJ1-3,TRBV5-1,TRBD1,ASSPDRGGNTIY
-,TRBJ2-7,TRBV19,TRBD2,ASSIGTREYEQY
-,TRBJ2-7,TRBV9,TRBD1,ASSVGTGVYEQY
-,TRBJ2-1,TRBV14,TRBD2,ASSQESSGTSSYNEQF
-,TRBJ2-3,TRBV7-9,-,ASSPQGMDTQY
few,TRBJ1-5,TRBV19,-,ASSPLFGSEMEPQH
-,TRBJ1-1,TRBV27,TRBD1,ASSLATGGYGAF
once,TRBJ2-7,TRBV5-1,TRBD2,ASNGGPRTSGRADEQY
once,TRBJ1-4,TRBV9,-,ASSETVRINEKLF
-,TRBJ2-3,TRBV5-4,TRBD2,ASSSKGSGSMNTQY
-,TRBJ1-6,TRBV28,TRBD1,ASSSIQGADSPLH
-,TRBJ1-6,TRBV7-9,-,ASSLRDSENSPLH
-,TRBJ1-3,TRBV5-1,TRBD1,ASSIGNRGFSGNTIY
-,TRBJ2-5,TRBV6-4,-,ASSDPTRASQETQY
-,TRBJ2-1,TRBV9,-,ASSVDSPNEQF
-,TRBJ1-1,TRBV11-3,-,ASSLEQGEAF
-,TRBJ1-5,TRBV13,-,ASSRNERAGEPQH
-,TRBJ2-1,TRBV28,-,ASVTGSSYNEQF
-,TRBJ1-6,TRBV10-1,-,ASSETYNSPLH